These T cell receptor beta chains were read from a single sample in a study of T-cell reconstitution after alpha-beta-depleted transplantation in children. TCRdb itself ran the PCR reads through MiXCR, one entry per CDR3 protein. Of about a million distinct CDR3 sequences in the sample, roughly 31% were seen once. The material was PBMCs, mostly from graft donor cells, obtained 360 days after TCRalphabeta/CD19-depleted stem cell transplant. Receptors were obtained from a boy younger than two who had a stem cell transplant for SCID, so the T cells may come from the graft donor. CDR3s leave out the opening cysteine and the closing phenylalanine or tryptophan.

len	j_gene	v_gene	CDR3aa
14	TRBJ2-4	TRBV4-3	ASSQDRAGPKNIQY
8	TRBJ1-1	TRBV30	AWSEFRQF
12	TRBJ2-1	TRBV12-3/TRBV12-4	ASSYELADDEQF
13	TRBJ2-1	TRBV20-1	SAQGRGGPYNEQF
13	TRBJ1-2	TRBV9	ASSVEPGPNYGYT
18	TRBJ1-1	TRBV2	ASSTTRPGQGLRANTEAF
12	TRBJ2-3	TRBV12-3/TRBV12-4	ASSYAGRVDTQY
11	TRBJ2-7	TRBV15	ATTWDRGYEQY
13	TRBJ2-3	TRBV13	ASSQDQDGTDTQY
11	TRBJ2-1	TRBV7-9	ASSLDGAREQF
13	TRBJ2-5	TRBV20-1	SASPRTGSEETQY
13	TRBJ2-2	TRBV10-3	ATQRTGPNTGELF
14	TRBJ2-6	TRBV12-3/TRBV12-4	ASSLGRGSGANVLT
12	TRBJ2-1	TRBV6-1	ASRNAGTITEQF
12	TRBJ2-7	TRBV27	ASSWGERAYEQY
11	TRBJ1-2	TRBV12-3/TRBV12-4	ASSSGAPGGYT
12	TRBJ2-7	TRBV4-2	ASSQLGRNYEQY
10	TRBJ2-5	TRBV20-1	SAPHGGETQY
12	TRBJ2-5	TRBV2	ASRGQGLQETQY
13	TRBJ2-1	TRBV5-1	ASSGQDSSYNEQF
11	TRBJ1-1	TRBV10-3	AITRTGNTEAF
13	TRBJ2-3	TRBV28	ASSLSTGLADTQY
12	TRBJ2-2	TRBV15	ATSRGLATGELF
15	TRBJ2-3	TRBV12-3/TRBV12-4	ASSTPGLSVRTDTQY
12	TRBJ1-2	TRBV6-5	ASRLGHLTRGYT
13	TRBJ2-7	TRBV7-2	ASSPQPGTGNEQY
12	TRBJ2-7	TRBV4-1	ASSQAGFTYEQY
16	TRBJ2-6	TRBV9	ASSPEAVGYSGANVLT
13	TRBJ2-1	TRBV20-1	SARALTGPHNEQF
14	TRBJ2-1	TRBV4-1	ASRREETGSSHEQF
13	TRBJ2-3	TRBV5-1	ASSLGGPVTDTQY
12	TRBJ1-2	TRBV6-1	ASSLIGPNYGYT
10	TRBJ2-1	TRBV7-9	ASSLGLAEQF
14	TRBJ1-2	TRBV7-9	ASSSPFLPVGYGYT
13	TRBJ2-3	TRBV12-3/TRBV12-4	ASSFQRGVTDTQY
10	TRBJ1-2	TRBV9	ASSASMGGYT
14	TRBJ2-7	TRBV7-9	ASSSLASTLTYEQY
13	TRBJ2-2	TRBV28	ASSLEGDHTGELF
12	TRBJ1-1	TRBV10-3	AISESIRDTEAF
18	TRBJ2-5	TRBV29-1	SVGVGLAGGLSPTQETQY
14	TRBJ2-2	TRBV5-1	ASSLVRGMNTGELF
12	TRBJ1-1	TRBV11-2	ASSPDSSHTEAF